Presented here are 21 T cell receptor beta chains from one specimen sequenced in a study of T cell responses to AZD1222 COVID-19 vaccine. Assay: immunoSEQ multiplex PCR; the TCRdb copy retains only in-frame clones and omits some. Among fewer than 200,000 clones listed, 85% to 90% were seen once. The material was peripheral blood, obtained on day 0 of AZD1222 vaccination. The receptor set was obtained from an adult in good health.

This rearrangement joins TRBV18 to TRBJ2-1; 7 bases align to TRBD1. The CDR3 consists of 12 residues. Per germline, CDR1 KGHSH and CDR2 LQKENI. With 6 bases clipped from V and 6 bases from J, the junction kept 2 bases outside the gene matches. The CDR3 reads CASSRDSNEQFF. The CDR3 DNA reads TGTGCCAGCTCCCGGGACAGCAATGAGCAGTTCTTC.

This clone was detected once. The chain uses TRBV5-5 and TRBJ2-7; D call uncertain. CDR1 and CDR2 (germline): SGHKS, YYEKEE (reference sequence). This CDR3 is built from 14 residues. The V end was cut by 4 bases, the J end by 6 bases, with 17 bases between. The CDR3 here is CASSPNLIRVEQYF. CDR3 bases: TGTGCCAGCAGCCCGAATCTCATACGGGTCGAGCAGTACTTC.

The chain links TRBV9 to TRBJ2-1, with D unclear. The CDR3 has 14 residues. Trimming cost V 4 bases and J 8 bases, with 16 bases left between them. Germline assignment: CDR1 SGDLS and CDR2 YYNGEE. The DNA of the CDR3 is TGTGCCAGCAGCTTACGGACGACGGCGCATGAGCAGTTCTTC. Translating gives CASSLRTTAHEQFF.

This chain links TRBV9 with TRBJ1-5; D uncertain. Germline loops: CDR1 SGDLS, CDR2 YYNGEE. V gave up 0 bases and J gave up 3 bases, with 10 bases separating them. The CDR3 is 15 amino acids. CDR3 in DNA: TGTGCCAGCAGCGTAGGTCCGTACTACAATCAGCCCCAGCATTTT. It encodes CASSVGPYYNQPQHF.

The V gene is TRBV7-9, the J gene TRBJ2-5, with 8 bases that match TRBD1. With 4 bases clipped from V and 5 bases from J, the junction kept 12 bases outside the gene matches. The CDR3 sequence is 16 residues long. Germline lookup yields CDR1 SEHNR and CDR2 FQNEAQ (reference sequence). CDR3 loop: CASSSYPDRGKETQYF. The CDR3 bases are TGTGCCAGCAGCTCCTATCCCGACAGGGGAAAGGAGACCCAGTACTTC.

The rearrangement uses TRBV7-2 and TRBJ2-6; TRBD1 or TRBD2 may be the D gene (5 bases each). V gave up 7 bases and J gave up 0 bases, with 16 bases separating them. The CDR3 has 17 amino acids. Looked up from germline, CDR1 is SGHTA and CDR2 is FQGNSA. CDR3 sequence: CASNFPGRSSGANVLTF. The CDR3 nucleotides read TGTGCCAGCAACTTCCCGGGACGGTCCTCTGGGGCCAACGTCCTGACTTTC.

This clone was counted once. V and J are TRBV6-5 and TRBJ1-6; unclear D gene. V dropped 6 bases and J dropped 10 bases, with 10 bases sitting between them. The CDR3 sequence is 12 residues long. CDR1 and CDR2 from the germline V gene are MNHEY and SVGAGI. Here the CDR3 DNA reads TGTGCCAGCAGCCACGGATCATCACCCCTCCACTTT. Translating it yields CASSHGSSPLHF.

V usage is TRBV30 and J usage is TRBJ1-1; D may be TRBD1 (5 bases). Trimming took 3 bases from V and 1 from J, leaving 12 bases between them. Germline V lookup: CDR1 GTSNPN, CDR2 SVGIG (reference sequence). The CDR3 covers 14 residues. CDR3 amino acids: CAWSKGARNTEAFF. CDR3 bases: TGTGCCTGGAGCAAAGGGGCCAGGAACACTGAAGCTTTCTTT.

This clone was observed once. J is TRBJ2-1 and V is TRBV9, with 8 bases aligning to TRBD1. The CDR3 spans 15 residues. The germline V gene encodes CDR1 SGDLS and CDR2 YYNGEE. Germline trimming cut 2 bases from V and 3 bases from J; bases unmatched to any gene: 4. The DNA of the CDR3 is TGTGCCAGCAGCGTTCGGGACAGGAGCTACAATGAGCAGTTCTTC. It encodes CASSVRDRSYNEQFF.

The chain uses TRBV6-2 or TRBV6-3 and TRBJ2-3, with 9 bases aligning to TRBD1. Germline trimming cut 6 bases from V and 6 bases from J; bases unmatched to any gene: 7. The CDR3 spans 14 residues. The germline CDR1 and CDR2 sequences are MNHEY and SVGEGT. CDR3 sequence reads: CASSTGGVWDTQYF. The CDR3 DNA is TGTGCCAGCAGCACAGGGGGCGTTTGGGATACGCAGTATTTT.

The J gene is TRBJ2-7, the V gene TRBV24-1; the D gene is possibly TRBD2 (6 bases). CDR3 length: 11 amino acids. Trimming removed 5 bases from V and 5 bases from J, with 6 bases in between. The germline gives CDR1 KGHDR, CDR2 SFDVKD. CDR3 sequence reads: CATSAGDEQYF. In nucleotides, the CDR3 is TGTGCCACCAGTGCGGGGGACGAGCAGTACTTC.

This chain joins TRBV7-2 and TRBJ1-1; D not certain. The CDR3 runs to 14 residues. The ends were cut back, 3 bases at V and 1 base at J, with 9 bases in the middle. Germline lookup yields CDR1 SGHTA and CDR2 FQGNSA. The CDR3 DNA sequence: TGTGCCAGCAGCTTCCAGACGGAGAACACTGAAGCTTTCTTT. The encoded protein is CASSFQTENTEAFF. Full variable domain (remainder filled in from reference TRBV7-2 and TRBJ1-1): GAGVSQSPSNKVTEKGKDVELRCDPISGHTALYWYRQSLGQGLEFLIYFQGNSAPDKSGLPSDRFSAERTGGSVSTLTIQRTQQEDSAVYLCASSFQTENTEAFFGQGTRLTVV.

This clone was observed a single time. The V and J genes are TRBV18 and TRBJ1-5, with 9 bases fitting TRBD1. The germline V gene has CDR1 KGHSH and CDR2 LQKENI. Trimming removed 6 bases from V and 5 bases from J; junction bases left unmatched: 8. The CDR3 is 15 residues long. DNA for the CDR3: TGTGCCAGCTCTCGACAGGGGGAGCGGGATCAGCCCCAGCATTTT. As protein: CASSRQGERDQPQHF.

The CDR3 sequence is CASSLFTQGAGGYTF. The CDR3 nucleotides are TGTGCCAGCAGTTTATTTACACAGGGGGCGGGAGGCTACACCTTC. This rearrangement joins TRBV28 to TRBJ1-2, with 9 positions matching TRBD1. The CDR3 spans 15 residues. V lost 1 base and J lost 8; bases outside the gene matches: 8. Germline V gene data show CDR1 as MDHEN and CDR2 as SYDVKM.

V and J are TRBV5-1 and TRBJ2-3; 8 bases agree with TRBD1. Trimming took 0 bases from V and 0 from J; bases not matched to a gene: 0. CDR3 length: 15 amino acids. From germline, CDR1 is SGHRS and CDR2 YFSETQ. DNA for the CDR3: TGCGCCAGCAGCTTGGGGGACAGGAGCACAGATACGCAGTATTTT. As protein: CASSLGDRSTDTQYF.

V usage is TRBV29-1 and J usage is TRBJ1-1; TRBD1 matches 7 bases. CDR1 and CDR2 from the germline V gene are SQVTM and ANQGSEA. The CDR3 is 13 amino acids. The V segment lost 4 bases and the J segment 0 bases; nucleotides outside the gene matches: 2. CDR3 in amino acids: CSVGTGVNTEAFF. The CDR3 nucleotides are TGCAGCGTTGGAACAGGGGTGAACACTGAAGCTTTCTTT.

The chain combines TRBV10-3 with TRBJ1-1; 12 positions match TRBD1. The CDR3 spans 15 residues. The germline V gene has CDR1 ENHRY and CDR2 SYGVKD. V shed 5 bases, J shed 5 bases, and the junction held 6 bases outside the gene matches. DNA of the CDR3: TGTGCCATCAGTTCCCGGGACAGGGGGCAGACTGAAGCTTTCTTT. Encoded protein: CAISSRDRGQTEAFF.

This chain's CDR3 is CASSFGRARKAQHF. The CDR3, as DNA: TGTGCCAGCAGTTTCGGCAGGGCCAGGAAAGCCCAGCATTTT. This rearrangement joins TRBV6-2 or TRBV6-3 to TRBJ1-5; D perhaps matches TRBD1 (5 bases). The CDR3 sequence is 14 residues long. Germline V gene data show CDR1 as MNHEY and CDR2 as SVGEGT. Trimming removed 4 bases from V and 11 bases from J, with 18 bases in between.

This clone was counted once. This chain uses TRBV28 with TRBJ2-5, with 10 bases matching TRBD2. V was pared by 9 bases and J by 5 bases, with 3 bases of the junction left unmatched. CDR3 size: 12 residues. Germline V lookup: CDR1 MDHEN, CDR2 SYDVKM. The CDR3 coding sequence is TGTGCCAGGCCGGGACTAGCGGAGACCCAGTACTTC. This sequence encodes CARPGLAETQYF.

This clone was seen once. CDR3 DNA: TGTGCCATCAGCGACATTAGGAAAGGGAATGAGCAGTTCTTC. This codes for CAISDIRKGNEQFF. This chain links TRBV10-3 with TRBJ2-1; the D is unclear. Trimming took off 6 bases at V and 7 bases at J, with 16 bases between the two ends. Germline values: CDR1 ENHRY, CDR2 SYGVKD. This CDR3 is 14 amino acids long.

The chain is built from TRBV18 and TRBJ1-1, with unresolved D. V lost 0 bases, J lost 0 bases, and 11 bases lay in between. Germline assignment: CDR1 KGHSH and CDR2 LQKENI. The CDR3 is 16 amino acids. The CDR3 loop reads CASSPPSRGMNTEAFF. In DNA, the CDR3 is TGTGCCAGCTCACCACCGAGTCGGGGAATGAACACTGAAGCTTTCTTT. Variable domain in full (rest from reference TRBV18 and TRBJ1-1): NAGVMQNPRHLVRRRGQEARLRCSPMKGHSHVYWYRQLPEEGLKFMVYLQKENIIDESGMPKERFSAEFPKEGPSILRIQQVVRGDSAAYFCASSPPSRGMNTEAFFGQGTRLTVV.